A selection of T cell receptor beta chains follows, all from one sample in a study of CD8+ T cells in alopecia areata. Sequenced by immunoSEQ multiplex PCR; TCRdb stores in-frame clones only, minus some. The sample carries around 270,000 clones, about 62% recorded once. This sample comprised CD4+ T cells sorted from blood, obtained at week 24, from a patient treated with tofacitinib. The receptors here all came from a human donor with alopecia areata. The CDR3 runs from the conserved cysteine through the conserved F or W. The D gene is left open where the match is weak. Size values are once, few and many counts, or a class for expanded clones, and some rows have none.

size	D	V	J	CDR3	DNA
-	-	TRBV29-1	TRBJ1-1	CSVSSGVEAFF	TGCAGCGTCTCATCAGGGGTTGAAGCTTTCTTT
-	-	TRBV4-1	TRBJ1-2	CASSQGSRPNYGYTF	TGCGCCAGCAGCCAAGGGTCCAGACCCAACTATGGCTACACCTTC
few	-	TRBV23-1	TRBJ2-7	CATLNRTQTYEQYF	TGCGCCACCTTGAACAGGACTCAAACCTACGAGCAGTACTTC
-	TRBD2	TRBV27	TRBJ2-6	CASSRGGAGANVLTF	TGTGCCAGCAGTCGGGGGGGAGCTGGGGCCAACGTCCTGACTTTC
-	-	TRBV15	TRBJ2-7	CATSRDRVGMNYEQYF	TGTGCCACCAGCAGAGATAGGGTTGGTATGAACTACGAGCAGTACTTC
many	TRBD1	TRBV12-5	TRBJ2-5	CASGLTTPGQAYQETQYF	TGTGCTAGTGGTTTGACCACTCCGGGACAGGCTTACCAAGAGACCCAGTACTTC
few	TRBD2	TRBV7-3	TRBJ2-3	CATKPAGGLPDTQYF	TGTGCCACTAAACCGGCGGGGGGCCTCCCAGATACGCAGTATTTT
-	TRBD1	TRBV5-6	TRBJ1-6	CASSPDRGINSPLHF	TGTGCCAGCAGCCCGGACAGGGGAATTAATTCACCCCTCCACTTT
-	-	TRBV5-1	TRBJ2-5	CASSLAVSSVNQETQYF	TGCGCCAGCAGCTTGGCCGTGTCCAGTGTTAACCAAGAGACCCAGTACTTC
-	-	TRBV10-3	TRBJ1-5	CAISPGEGVNQPQHF	TGTGCCATCAGCCCCGGTGAAGGGGTCAATCAGCCCCAGCATTTT
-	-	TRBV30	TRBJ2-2	CAWTWDPKSGELFF	TGTGCCTGGACTTGGGACCCCAAATCCGGGGAGCTGTTTTTT
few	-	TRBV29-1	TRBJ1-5	CSVEKGDGRFNQPQHF	TGCAGCGTTGAAAAGGGTGACGGGAGATTTAATCAGCCCCAGCATTTT
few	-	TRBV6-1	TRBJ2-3	CASSEVADTQYF	TGTGCCAGCAGTGAAGTAGCAGATACGCAGTATTTT
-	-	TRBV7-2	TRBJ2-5	CASSLTTGSQETQYF	TGTGCCAGCAGCTTAACGACGGGGTCCCAAGAGACCCAGTACTTC
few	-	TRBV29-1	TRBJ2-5	CSVAQAGETQYF	TGCAGCGTTGCACAGGCCGGAGAGACCCAGTACTTC
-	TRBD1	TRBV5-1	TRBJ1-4	CASSRTGGNEKLFF	TGCGCCAGCAGCCGGACAGGGGGTAATGAAAAACTGTTTTTT
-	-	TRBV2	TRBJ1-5	CASSVGQGRNQPQHF	TGTGCCAGCAGTGTAGGGCAGGGTCGGAATCAGCCCCAGCATTTT
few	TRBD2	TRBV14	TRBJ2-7	CASSPFAGGSYEQYF	TGTGCCAGCAGCCCTTTTGCGGGGGGATCCTACGAGCAGTACTTC
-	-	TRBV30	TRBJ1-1	CAWMIQLNTEAFF	TGTGCCTGGATGATCCAGCTGAACACTGAAGCTTTCTTT
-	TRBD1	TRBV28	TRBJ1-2	CASSEGQGNYGYTF	TGTGCCAGCAGCGAAGGACAGGGTAACTATGGCTACACCTTC
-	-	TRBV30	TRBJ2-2	CAWSGDTKYTGELFF	TGTGCCTGGAGTGGAGACACAAAATACACCGGGGAGCTGTTTTTT
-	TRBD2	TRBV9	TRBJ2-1	CASSVLAGGQDEQFF	TGTGCCAGCAGCGTACTAGCGGGGGGGCAGGATGAGCAGTTCTTC
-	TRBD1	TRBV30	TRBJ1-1	CAWIPRDRGYTEAFF	TGTGCCTGGATCCCTAGGGACAGGGGATACACTGAAGCTTTCTTT
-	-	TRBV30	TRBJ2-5	CAWSVSTETQYF	TGTGCCTGGAGTGTATCCACGGAGACCCAGTACTTC
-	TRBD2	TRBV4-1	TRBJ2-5	CASSSGLAGVETQYF	TGCGCCAGCAGCTCGGGACTAGCGGGGGTGGAGACCCAGTACTTC
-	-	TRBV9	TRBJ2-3	CASSVAPRDTQYF	TGTGCCAGCAGCGTAGCCCCTAGGGATACGCAGTATTTT
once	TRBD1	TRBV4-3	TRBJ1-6	CASARDSSYNSPLHF	TGCGCCAGCGCCCGGGACAGCTCCTATAATTCACCCCTCCACTTT
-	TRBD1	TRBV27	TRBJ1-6	CASRGGDRRNSPLHF	TGTGCCAGCAGAGGTGGGGACAGACGTAATTCACCCCTCCACTTT
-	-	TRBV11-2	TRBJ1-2	CASSLDTFGDGYTF	TGTGCCAGCAGCTTAGATACTTTCGGGGACGGCTACACCTTC
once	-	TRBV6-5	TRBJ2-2	CASSSTGPGELFF	TGTGCCAGCAGCAGTACAGGGCCCGGGGAGCTGTTTTTT
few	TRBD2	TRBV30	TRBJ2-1	CAWSFGPGGHNEQFF	TGTGCCTGGAGTTTTGGGCCGGGGGGGCACAATGAGCAGTTCTTC
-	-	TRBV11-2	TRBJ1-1	CASRGFEGTEAFF	TGTGCCAGCAGGGGTTTTGAAGGCACTGAAGCTTTCTTT
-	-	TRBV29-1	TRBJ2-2	CSVETSLNTGELFF	TGCAGCGTTGAAACCAGCTTGAACACCGGGGAGCTGTTTTTT
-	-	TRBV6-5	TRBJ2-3	CASTQARTDTQYF	TGTGCCAGCACACAGGCACGCACAGATACGCAGTATTTT
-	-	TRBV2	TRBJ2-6	CASRAAGANVLTF	TGTGCCAGCAGGGCAGCTGGGGCCAACGTCCTGACTTTC
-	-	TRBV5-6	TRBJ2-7	CASSAESGYDEQYF	TGTGCCAGCAGCGCCGAATCAGGGTACGACGAGCAGTACTTC
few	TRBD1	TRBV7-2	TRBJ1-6	CASSLRSPGQGLRDSPLHF	TGTGCCAGCAGCTTAAGATCCCCGGGACAGGGGCTCCGGGACTCACCCCTCCACTTT
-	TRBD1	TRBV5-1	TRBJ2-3	CASRGQGLADTQYF	TGCGCCAGCAGAGGACAGGGTCTCGCAGATACGCAGTATTTT
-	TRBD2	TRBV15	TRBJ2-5	CATRGSGGSPETQYF	TGTGCCACGAGGGGAAGCGGGGGATCCCCGGAGACCCAGTACTTC
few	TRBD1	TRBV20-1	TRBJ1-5	CSAGIQGAQHF	TGCAGTGCAGGAATACAGGGGGCCCAGCATTTT
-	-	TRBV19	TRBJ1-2	CASSTRRSTGNYGYTF	TGTGCCAGTAGTACCCGTCGCAGTACAGGGAACTATGGCTACACCTTC
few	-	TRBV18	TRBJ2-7	CASSPPRVLYEQYF	TGTGCCAGCTCACCACCGAGGGTGCTCTACGAGCAGTACTTC
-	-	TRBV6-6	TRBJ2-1	CASSYQTVYNEQFF	TGTGCCAGCAGTTACCAGACAGTCTACAATGAGCAGTTCTTC